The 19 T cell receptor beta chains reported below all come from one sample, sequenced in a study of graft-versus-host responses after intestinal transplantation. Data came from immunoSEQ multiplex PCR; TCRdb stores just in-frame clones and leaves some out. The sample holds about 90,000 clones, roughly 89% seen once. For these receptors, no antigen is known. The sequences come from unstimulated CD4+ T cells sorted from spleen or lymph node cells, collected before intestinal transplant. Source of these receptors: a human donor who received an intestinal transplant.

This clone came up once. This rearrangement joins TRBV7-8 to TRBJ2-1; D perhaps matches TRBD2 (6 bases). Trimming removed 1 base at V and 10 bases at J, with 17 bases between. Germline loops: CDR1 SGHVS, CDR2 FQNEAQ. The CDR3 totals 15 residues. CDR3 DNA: TGTGCCAGCAGCTTAGGTCGGGGGAGGAGTGTCGAGCAGTTCTTC. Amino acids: CASSLGRGRSVEQFF.

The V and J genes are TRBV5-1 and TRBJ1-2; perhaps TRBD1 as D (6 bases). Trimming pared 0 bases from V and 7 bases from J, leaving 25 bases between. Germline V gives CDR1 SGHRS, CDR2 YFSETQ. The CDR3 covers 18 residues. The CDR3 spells CASSLAPKRTVPGAGYTF. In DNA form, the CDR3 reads TGCGCCAGCAGCTTGGCGCCAAAACGGACAGTTCCGGGGGCTGGCTACACCTTC.

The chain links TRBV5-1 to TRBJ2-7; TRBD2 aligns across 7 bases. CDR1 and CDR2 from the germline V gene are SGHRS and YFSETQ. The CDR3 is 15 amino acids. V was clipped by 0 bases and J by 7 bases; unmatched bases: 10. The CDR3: CASSLVTSPSGEQYF. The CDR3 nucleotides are TGCGCCAGCAGCTTGGTGACTAGCCCGAGTGGGGAGCAGTACTTC.

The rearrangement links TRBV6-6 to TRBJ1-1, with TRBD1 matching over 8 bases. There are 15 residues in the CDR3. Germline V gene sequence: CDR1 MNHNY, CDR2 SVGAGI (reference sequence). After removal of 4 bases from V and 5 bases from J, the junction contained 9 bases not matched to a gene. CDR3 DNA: TGTGCCAGCAGTTTCTCCGGACAGGGAGGGACTGAAGCTTTCTTT. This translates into CASSFSGQGGTEAFF.

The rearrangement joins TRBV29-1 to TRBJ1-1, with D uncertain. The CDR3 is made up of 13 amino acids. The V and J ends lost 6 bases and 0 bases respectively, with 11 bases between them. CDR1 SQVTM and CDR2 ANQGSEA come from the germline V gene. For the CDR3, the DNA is TGCAGCGTCACCGGCCTAATGAACACTGAAGCTTTCTTT. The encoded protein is CSVTGLMNTEAFF.

In DNA form, the CDR3 reads TGTGCCAGCAGCTTAGAGGGACGCGAGGCGGAGCAGTTCTTC. Its translation: CASSLEGREAEQFF. The chain is built from TRBV7-2 and TRBJ2-1; D possibly uses TRBD1 or TRBD2 (5 bases each). Germline loops: CDR1 SGHTA, CDR2 FQGNSA. This CDR3 has 14 amino acids. Between the trimmed V and J ends, which lost 1 base and 10 bases, there was a span of 14 bases.

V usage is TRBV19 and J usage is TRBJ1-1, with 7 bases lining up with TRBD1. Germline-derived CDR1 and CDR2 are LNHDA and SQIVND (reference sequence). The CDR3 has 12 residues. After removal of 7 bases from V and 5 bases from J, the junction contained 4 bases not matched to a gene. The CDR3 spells CASKGAGTEAFF. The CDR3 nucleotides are TGTGCCAGTAAGGGGGCGGGGACTGAAGCTTTCTTT. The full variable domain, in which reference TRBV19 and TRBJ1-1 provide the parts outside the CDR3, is DGGITQSPKYLFRKEGQNVTLSCEQNLNHDAMYWYRQDPGQGLRLIYYSQIVNDFQKGDIAEGYSVSREKKESFPLTVTSAQKNPTAFYLCASKGAGTEAFFGQGTRLTVV.

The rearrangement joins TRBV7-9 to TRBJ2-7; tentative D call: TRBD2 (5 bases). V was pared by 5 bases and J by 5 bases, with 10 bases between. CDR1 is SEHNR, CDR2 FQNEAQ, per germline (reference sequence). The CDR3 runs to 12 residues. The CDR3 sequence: CASSQTTDEQYF. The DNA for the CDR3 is TGTGCCAGCAGCCAGACTACGGACGAGCAGTACTTC. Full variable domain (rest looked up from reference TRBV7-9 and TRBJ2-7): DTGVSQNPRHKITKRGQNVTFRCDPISEHNRLYWYRQTLGQGPEFLTYFQNEAQLEKSRLLSDRFSAERPKGSFSTLEIQRTEQGDSAMYLCASSQTTDEQYFGPGTRLTVT.

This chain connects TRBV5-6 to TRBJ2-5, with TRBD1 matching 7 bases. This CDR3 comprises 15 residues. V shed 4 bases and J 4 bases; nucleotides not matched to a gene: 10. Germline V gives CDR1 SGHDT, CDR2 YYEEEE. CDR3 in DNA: TGTGCCAGCAGCCTGGGGGACAGCCCCCGAGAGACCCAGTACTTC. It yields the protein CASSLGDSPRETQYF.

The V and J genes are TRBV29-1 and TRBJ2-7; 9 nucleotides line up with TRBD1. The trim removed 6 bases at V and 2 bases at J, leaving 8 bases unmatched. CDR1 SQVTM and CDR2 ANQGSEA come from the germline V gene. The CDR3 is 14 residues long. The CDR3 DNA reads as TGCAGCGTAGATCCGGGACAGGGAACCTACGAGCAGTACTTC. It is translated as CSVDPGQGTYEQYF.

The CDR3 here is CANSPSGGENQETQYF. In nucleotides, the CDR3 is TGTGCCAACAGCCCTTCTGGCGGAGAAAACCAAGAGACCCAGTACTTC. This rearrangement joins TRBV21-1 to TRBJ2-5; the table's D call of TRBD2 was not tested on the DNA. TRBV21-1 is reported as a pseudogene. The CDR3 runs to 16 residues.

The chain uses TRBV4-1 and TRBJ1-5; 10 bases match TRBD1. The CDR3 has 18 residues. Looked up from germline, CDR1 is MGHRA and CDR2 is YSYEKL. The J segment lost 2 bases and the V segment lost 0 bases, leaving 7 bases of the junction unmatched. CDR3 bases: TGCGCCAGCAGCCAAGATCATGCGACAGGGGGCCGCAATCAGCCCCAGCATTTT. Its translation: CASSQDHATGGRNQPQHF.

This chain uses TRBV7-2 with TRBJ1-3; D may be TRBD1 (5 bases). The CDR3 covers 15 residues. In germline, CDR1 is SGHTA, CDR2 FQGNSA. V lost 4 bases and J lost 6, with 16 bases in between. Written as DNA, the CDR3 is TGTGCCAGCAGCTCCGACAGAAACATACTAAACACCATATATTTT. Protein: CASSSDRNILNTIYF.

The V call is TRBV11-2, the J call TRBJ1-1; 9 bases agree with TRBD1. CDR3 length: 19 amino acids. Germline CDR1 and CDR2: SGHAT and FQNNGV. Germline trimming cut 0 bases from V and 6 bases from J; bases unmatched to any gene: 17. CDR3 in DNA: TGTGCCAGCAGCTTAGAAGGTGTGGTGGCCGGGACAGGGAAAGCTGAAGCTTTCTTT. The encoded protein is CASSLEGVVAGTGKAEAFF. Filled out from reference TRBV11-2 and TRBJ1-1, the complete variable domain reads EAGVAQSPRYKIIEKRQSVAFWCNPISGHATLYWYQQILGQGPKLLIQFQNNGVVDDSQLPKDRFSAERLKGVDSTLKIQPAKLEDSAVYLCASSLEGVVAGTGKAEAFFGQGTRLTVV.

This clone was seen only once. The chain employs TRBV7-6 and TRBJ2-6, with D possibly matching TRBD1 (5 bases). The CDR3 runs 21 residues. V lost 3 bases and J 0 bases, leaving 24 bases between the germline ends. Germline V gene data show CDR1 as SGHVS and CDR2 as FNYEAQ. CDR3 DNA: TGTGCCAGCAGCTTCTACCAAATACAGGCCCCGGAGAACTCTGGGGCCAACGTCCTGACTTTC. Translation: CASSFYQIQAPENSGANVLTF.

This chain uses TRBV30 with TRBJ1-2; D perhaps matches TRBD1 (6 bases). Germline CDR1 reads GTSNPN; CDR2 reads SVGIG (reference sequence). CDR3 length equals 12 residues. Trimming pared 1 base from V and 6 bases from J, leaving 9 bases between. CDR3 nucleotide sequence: TGTGCCTGGAGTGACAGGGTCGATGGCTACACCTTC. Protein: CAWSDRVDGYTF.

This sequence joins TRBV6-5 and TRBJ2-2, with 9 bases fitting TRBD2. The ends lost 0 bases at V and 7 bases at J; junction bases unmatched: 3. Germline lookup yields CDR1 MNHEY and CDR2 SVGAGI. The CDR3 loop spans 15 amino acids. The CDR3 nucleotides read TGTGCCAGCAGTTACTCGGGACTAGCCGGCGGGGAGCTGTTTTTT. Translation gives CASSYSGLAGGELFF.

CDR3 nucleotide sequence: TGTGCCAGCAGTGAAGGGGTGGCAGGGGGTCCCTACGAGCAGTACTTC. This codes for CASSEGVAGGPYEQYF. The rearrangement uses TRBV6-1 and TRBJ2-5, with 7 positions matching TRBD1. The J call may not be correct, given that the DNA end is closer to TRBJ2-7. The CDR3 is 16 amino acids. Germline V CDR1 and CDR2: MNHNS, SASEGT.

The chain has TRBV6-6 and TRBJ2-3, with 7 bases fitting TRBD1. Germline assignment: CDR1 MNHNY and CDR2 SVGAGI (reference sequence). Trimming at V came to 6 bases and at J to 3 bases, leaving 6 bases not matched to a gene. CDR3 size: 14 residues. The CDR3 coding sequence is TGTGCCAGCAGCCCGACAGGGTTGACAGATACGCAGTATTTT. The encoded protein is CASSPTGLTDTQYF.